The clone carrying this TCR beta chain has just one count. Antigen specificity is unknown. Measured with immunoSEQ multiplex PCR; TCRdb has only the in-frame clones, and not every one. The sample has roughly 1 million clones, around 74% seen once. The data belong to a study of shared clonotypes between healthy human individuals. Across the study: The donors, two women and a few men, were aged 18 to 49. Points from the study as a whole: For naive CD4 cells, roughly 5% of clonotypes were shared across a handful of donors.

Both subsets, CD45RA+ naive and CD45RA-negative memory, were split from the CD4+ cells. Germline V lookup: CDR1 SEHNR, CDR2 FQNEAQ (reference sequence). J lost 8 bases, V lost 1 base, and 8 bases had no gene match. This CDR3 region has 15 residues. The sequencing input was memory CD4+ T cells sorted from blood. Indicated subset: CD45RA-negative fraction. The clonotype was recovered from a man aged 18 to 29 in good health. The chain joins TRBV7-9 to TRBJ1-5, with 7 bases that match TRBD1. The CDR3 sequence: CASSLGDRVYEPQHF. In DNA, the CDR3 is TGTGCCAGCAGCTTAGGAGACAGGGTTTACGAGCCCCAGCATTTT.